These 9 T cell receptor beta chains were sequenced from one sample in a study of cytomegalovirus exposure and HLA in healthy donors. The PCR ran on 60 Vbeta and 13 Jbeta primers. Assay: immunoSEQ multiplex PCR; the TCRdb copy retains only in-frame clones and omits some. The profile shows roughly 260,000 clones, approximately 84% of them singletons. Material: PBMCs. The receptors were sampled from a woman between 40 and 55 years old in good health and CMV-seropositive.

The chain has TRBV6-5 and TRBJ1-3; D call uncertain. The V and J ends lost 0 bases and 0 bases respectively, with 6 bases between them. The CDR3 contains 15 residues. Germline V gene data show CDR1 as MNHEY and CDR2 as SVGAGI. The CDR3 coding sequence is TGTGCCAGCAGTTACTCACGGGTCTCTGGAAACACCATATATTTT. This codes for CASSYSRVSGNTIYF.

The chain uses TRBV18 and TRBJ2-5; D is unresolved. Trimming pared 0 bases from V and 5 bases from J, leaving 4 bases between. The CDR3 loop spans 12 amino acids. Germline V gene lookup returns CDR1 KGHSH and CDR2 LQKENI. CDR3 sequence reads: CASSPPSETQYF. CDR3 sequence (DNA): TGTGCCAGCTCACCACCGTCGGAGACCCAGTACTTC.

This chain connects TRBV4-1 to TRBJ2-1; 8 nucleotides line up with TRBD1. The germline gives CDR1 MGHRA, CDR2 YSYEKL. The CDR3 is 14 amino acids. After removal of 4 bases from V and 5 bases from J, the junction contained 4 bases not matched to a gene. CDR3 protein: CASSPDRGDNEQFF. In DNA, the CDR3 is TGCGCCAGCAGCCCCGACAGGGGTGACAATGAGCAGTTCTTC.

CDR3 nucleotide sequence: TGTGCCAGCTCAAAAGACAGGGTTGGGGAAAAACTGTTTTTT. Protein product: CASSKDRVGEKLFF. V usage is TRBV18 and J usage is TRBJ1-4, with 7 bases fitting TRBD1. V shed 5 bases, J shed 8 bases, and the junction held 8 bases outside the gene matches. The CDR3 extends over 14 amino acids. CDR1 KGHSH and CDR2 LQKENI come from the germline V gene.

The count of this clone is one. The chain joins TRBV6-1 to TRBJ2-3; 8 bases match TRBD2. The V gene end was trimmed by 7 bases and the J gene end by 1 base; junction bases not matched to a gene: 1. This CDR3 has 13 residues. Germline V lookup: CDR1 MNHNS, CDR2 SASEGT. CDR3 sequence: CASKAGGTDTQYF. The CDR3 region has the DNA TGTGCCAGCAAAGCGGGAGGCACAGATACGCAGTATTTT.

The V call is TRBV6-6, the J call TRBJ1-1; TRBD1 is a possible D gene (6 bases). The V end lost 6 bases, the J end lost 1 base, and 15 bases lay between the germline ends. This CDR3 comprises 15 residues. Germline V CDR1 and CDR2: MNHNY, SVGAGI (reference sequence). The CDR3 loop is CASRDPRGQNTEAFF. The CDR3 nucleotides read TGTGCCAGCAGGGACCCCAGGGGCCAGAACACTGAAGCTTTCTTT.

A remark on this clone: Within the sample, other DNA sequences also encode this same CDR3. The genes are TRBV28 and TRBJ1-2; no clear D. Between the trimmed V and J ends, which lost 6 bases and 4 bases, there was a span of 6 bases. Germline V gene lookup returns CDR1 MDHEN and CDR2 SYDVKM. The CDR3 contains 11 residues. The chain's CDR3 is CASSPGYGYTF. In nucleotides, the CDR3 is TGTGCCAGCAGCCCGGGCTATGGCTACACCTTC.

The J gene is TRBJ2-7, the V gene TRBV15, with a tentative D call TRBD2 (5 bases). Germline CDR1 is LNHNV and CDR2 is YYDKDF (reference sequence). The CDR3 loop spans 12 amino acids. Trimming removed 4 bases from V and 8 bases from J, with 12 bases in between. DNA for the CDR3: TGTGCCACCAGCACCGACTATTATCAGCAGTACTTC. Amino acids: CATSTDYYQQYF.

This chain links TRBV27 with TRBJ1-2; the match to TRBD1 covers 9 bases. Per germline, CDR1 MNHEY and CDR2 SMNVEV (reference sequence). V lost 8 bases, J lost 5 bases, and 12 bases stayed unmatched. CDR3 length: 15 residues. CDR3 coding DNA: TGTGCCAGCTGTCAATTTGGGGACAGGGCTTATGGCTACACCTTC. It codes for CASCQFGDRAYGYTF.